One and the same sample provided the 29 T cell receptor beta chains below, sequenced in a study of response to subunit inactivated influenza vaccine. TCRdb recomputed calls from the RT-PCR reads with MiXCR, one row per CDR3 protein. The sample lists roughly 630,000 distinct CDR3 sequences, about 14% occurring once. Specimen: PBMCs from blood, collected around two weeks before vaccination. These receptors were taken from a man aged 50 or older who received an inactivated influenza vaccine.

The chain uses TRBV14 and TRBJ2-7; possible D gene TRBD1, 5 bases. Germline-derived CDR1 and CDR2 are SGHDN and FVKESK. CDR3 length equals 15 residues. Trimming took 1 base from V and 7 from J, leaving 17 bases between them. The DNA for the CDR3 is TGTGCCAGCAGCCAAGGCAGGGTCCTAAACCGGGAGCAGTACTTC. Protein: CASSQGRVLNREQYF.

The V and J genes are TRBV11-2 and TRBJ2-5; TRBD2 matches 14 bases. This CDR3 has 17 residues. Trimming took 2 bases from V and 4 from J; bases not matched to a gene: 6. CDR1 and CDR2 from the germline V gene are SGHAT and FQNNGV. CDR3 residues: CASSLNGLAGGSETQYF. The CDR3 coding sequence is TGTGCCAGCAGCTTAAACGGACTAGCGGGAGGTTCAGAGACCCAGTACTTC.

This clonotype was recorded many times. This chain joins TRBV4-3 and TRBJ2-1; unclear D gene. Germline V lookup: CDR1 LGHNA, CDR2 YSLEER. V was clipped by 1 base and J by 10 bases, with 11 bases between them. This CDR3 contains 13 residues. CDR3 bases: TGCGCCAGCAGCCAAGTCTGGGAAACGGAGCAGTTCTTC. This encodes CASSQVWETEQFF.

The chain employs TRBV4-1 and TRBJ2-7, with D hard to call. The CDR3 runs to 13 residues. Germline CDR1 and CDR2: MGHRA and YSYEKL. V lost 2 bases, J lost 2 bases, and 7 bases lay in between. The DNA for the CDR3 is TGCGCCAGCAGCCAAAACAGTCCCTACGAGCAGTACTTC. Its translation: CASSQNSPYEQYF.

The chain carries TRBV4-3 and TRBJ1-5; no clear D gene. From germline, CDR1 is LGHNA and CDR2 YSLEER. CDR3 length equals 15 residues. Trimming left V 0 bases short and J 0 bases short, with 6 bases between. The CDR3 coding sequence is TGCGCCAGCAGCCAAGAAGTATCTAGCAATCAGCCCCAGCATTTT. Translated, it gives CASSQEVSSNQPQHF.

This clonotype has a count of ten or more. This chain joins TRBV11-1 and TRBJ1-3; 9 bases are shared with TRBD1. V gave up 2 bases and J gave up 1 base; unmatched junction bases: 9. The germline gives CDR1 SGHAT, CDR2 FQDESV (reference sequence). The CDR3 has 18 amino acids. The CDR3 sequence is CASSLLLGQGRSGNTIYF. For the CDR3, the DNA is TGTGCCAGCAGCTTACTCCTGGGACAGGGCAGGTCTGGAAACACCATATATTTT.

This chain connects TRBV6-5 to TRBJ1-1; D might be TRBD1 (6 bases). Germline CDR1 MNHEY, CDR2 SVGAGI. CDR3 length: 14 residues. V was shortened by 7 bases and J by 3 bases, with 15 bases between the two germline ends. The CDR3 sequence is CASIFDRRDTEAFF. The CDR3, as DNA: TGTGCCAGCATTTTCGACAGGAGGGACACTGAAGCTTTCTTT.

The genes are TRBV7-3 and TRBJ2-3, with 7 bases identical to TRBD2. Trimming at V came to 2 bases and at J to 5 bases, leaving 7 bases not matched to a gene. The CDR3 has 15 residues. Germline-derived CDR1 and CDR2 are SGHTA and FQGTGA. The CDR3 protein is CASSLGGSVEDTQYF. The CDR3 DNA reads as TGTGCCAGCAGCTTAGGCGGGAGTGTTGAAGATACGCAGTATTTT. Using reference TRBV7-3 and TRBJ2-3 for the parts outside the CDR3, the full variable domain is GAGVSQTPSNKVTEKGKYVELRCDPISGHTALYWYRQSLGQGPEFLIYFQGTGAADDSGLPNDRFFAVRPEGSVSTLKIQRTERGDSAVYLCASSLGGSVEDTQYFGPGTRLTVL.

This chain uses TRBV27 with TRBJ1-1; possibly TRBD1 for D (6 bases). The V end was cut by 6 bases, the J end by 11 bases, with 13 bases between. From germline, CDR1 is MNHEY and CDR2 SMNVEV (reference sequence). This CDR3 region has 11 residues. The CDR3 nucleotides are TGTGCCAGCAGGATCACGGGGGCGGCTTTCTTT. It codes for CASRITGAAFF.

The CDR3 DNA follows: TGTGCCAGCAGCTCGCAGGGGCTCGGCTACACCTTC. Its translation: CASSSQGLGYTF. The chain couples TRBV7-2 to TRBJ1-2, with a possible D match to TRBD1 (6 bases). There are 12 residues in the CDR3. Germline assignment: CDR1 SGHTA and CDR2 FQGNSA. With 4 bases removed from V and 8 bases from J, the gap between germline ends came to 11 bases. The whole variable domain, filled in from reference TRBV7-2 and TRBJ1-2, reads GAGVSQSPSNKVTEKGKDVELRCDPISGHTALYWYRQSLGQGLEFLIYFQGNSAPDKSGLPSDRFSAERTGGSVSTLTIQRTQQEDSAVYLCASSSQGLGYTFGSGTRLTVV.

The sample holds many counts of this clonotype. The chain recombines TRBV7-2 with TRBJ1-6, with D possibly being TRBD1 (5 bases). The CDR3 is made up of 14 amino acids. Germline V CDR1 and CDR2: SGHTA, FQGNSA. Trimming shortened V by 1 base and J by 5 bases, and 6 bases separated the two germline ends. CDR3 protein: CASSLGTNNSPLHF. DNA for the CDR3: TGTGCCAGCAGCTTAGGGACAAATAATTCACCCCTCCACTTT.

The sample holds a few counts of this clonotype. This sequence joins TRBV24-1 and TRBJ2-3; no definite D call. This CDR3 has 11 amino acids. With 9 bases removed from V and 4 bases from J, the gap between germline ends came to 7 bases. Germline CDR1 is KGHDR and CDR2 is SFDVKD. The chain's CDR3 is CATRVADTQYF. Here the CDR3 DNA reads TGTGCCACCCGGGTGGCAGATACGCAGTATTTT.

This chain joins TRBV6-1 and TRBJ2-7; TRBD2 matches at 7 bases. V lost 10 bases, J lost 2 bases, and 8 bases stayed unmatched. CDR1 is MNHNS, CDR2 SASEGT, per germline. The CDR3 is made up of 13 amino acids. CDR3 coding DNA: TGTGCCACCTACCGGGGGGAAACCTACGAGCAGTACTTC. It codes for CATYRGETYEQYF.

The DNA for the CDR3 is TGTGCCAGCACCCCTGGGGGGAACACCATATATTTT. Protein sequence: CASTPGGNTIYF. The V and J genes are TRBV13 and TRBJ1-3, with D possibly TRBD1 on 5 matching bases. The germline V and J ends were trimmed by 7 bases and 7 bases, with 11 bases remaining between them. Germline V gene sequence: CDR1 PRHDT, CDR2 FYEKMQ (reference sequence). CDR3 length: 12 amino acids.

This clonotype was seen repeatedly, ten times or more. The chain carries TRBV28 and TRBJ2-6, with D unclear. The germline V gene encodes CDR1 MDHEN and CDR2 SYDVKM. This CDR3 has 13 residues. V was pared by 8 bases and J by 0 bases, with 5 bases between. The DNA of the CDR3 is TGTGCCAGCCGGCGCTCTGGGGCCAACGTCCTGACTTTC. This translates into CASRRSGANVLTF. Using reference TRBV28 and TRBJ2-6 for the parts outside the CDR3, the full variable domain is DVKVTQSSRYLVKRTGEKVFLECVQDMDHENMFWYRQDPGLGLRLIYFSYDVKMKEKGDIPEGYSVSREKKERFSLILESASTNQTSMYLCASRRSGANVLTFGAGSRLTVL.

This clonotype appeared once. The chain uses TRBV12-3 or TRBV12-4 and TRBJ2-1, with 11 bases lining up with TRBD2. There are 15 residues in the CDR3. With V trimmed by 5 bases and J by 6 bases, 6 bases remained unmatched. CDR3 in amino acids: CASSQTSGARNEQFF. The DNA for the CDR3 is TGTGCCAGCAGTCAGACTAGCGGGGCGCGCAATGAGCAGTTCTTC.

DNA of the CDR3: TGCGCCAGCAGCCAAGTAAGGGGCCCCTACGAGCAGTACTTC. This sequence encodes CASSQVRGPYEQYF. The chain recombines TRBV4-3 with TRBJ2-7, with TRBD1 as a possible D gene (5 bases). CDR1 and CDR2 (germline): LGHNA, YSLEER. The V gene lost 1 base and the J gene lost 2 bases, with 9 bases spanning the gap. The CDR3 is 14 amino acids.

This clonotype occurred many times. The rearrangement joins TRBV6-1 to TRBJ2-3; D not resolved. Trimming took off 5 bases at V and 5 bases at J, with 11 bases between the two ends. CDR1 is MNHNS and CDR2 is SASEGT in the germline V gene. The length of the CDR3 is 13 residues. CDR3 loop: CASSPRLEDTQYF. DNA of the CDR3: TGTGCCAGCAGTCCACGGCTCGAAGATACGCAGTATTTT.

This clonotype was picked up a small number of times. This sequence joins TRBV7-9 and TRBJ2-3, with D perhaps TRBD2 (6 bases). The germline CDR1 and CDR2 sequences are SEHNR and FQNEAQ (reference sequence). V was trimmed by 1 base and J by 3 bases, leaving 11 bases between them. This CDR3 contains 15 residues. The CDR3 DNA is TGTGCCAGCAGCTTAGACGGGAGCAGAACAGATACGCAGTATTTT. This translates into CASSLDGSRTDTQYF. Complete variable domain (other parts from reference TRBV7-9 and TRBJ2-3): DTGVSQNPRHKITKRGQNVTFRCDPISEHNRLYWYRQTLGQGPEFLTYFQNEAQLEKSRLLSDRFSAERPKGSFSTLEIQRTEQGDSAMYLCASSLDGSRTDTQYFGPGTRLTVL.

This clonotype has a handful of counts. The chain couples TRBV12-3 or TRBV12-4 to TRBJ2-2; 7 bases are shared with TRBD2. The CDR3 contains 16 residues. Germline trimming cut 5 bases from V and 4 bases from J; bases unmatched to any gene: 10. This CDR3 is CASSLRTSFGTGELFF. The CDR3 DNA reads TGTGCCAGCAGTCTCCGGACTAGTTTTGGCACCGGGGAGCTGTTTTTT.

This clonotype was found many times. The chain has TRBV20-1 and TRBJ2-1; 9 bases are shared with TRBD2. CDR1 is DFQATT, CDR2 SNEGSKA, per germline (reference sequence). V lost 1 base to trimming and J lost 10 bases; unmatched junction nucleotides: 8. The CDR3 extends over 14 amino acids. Here the CDR3 reads CSARGQRGVLEQFF. The CDR3 DNA reads as TGCAGTGCTAGAGGCCAGCGGGGGGTTCTGGAGCAGTTCTTC.

This sequence joins TRBV15 and TRBJ1-6; D possibly corresponds to TRBD1 (5 bases). This CDR3 contains 13 residues. V lost 2 bases and J lost 14, with 13 bases in between. Germline CDR1 and CDR2: LNHNV and YYDKDF (reference sequence). CDR3 loop: CATSRNRISSLHF. The CDR3 DNA follows: TGTGCCACCAGCAGAAACAGGATTTCTTCCCTCCACTTT.

The V gene is TRBV15, the J gene TRBJ2-1, with D perhaps TRBD1 (6 bases). Deletions cut 2 bases from V and 4 bases from J, with 12 bases between. Germline CDR1 and CDR2: LNHNV and YYDKDF (reference sequence). The CDR3 sequence is 15 residues long. The CDR3 region has the DNA TGTGCCACCAGCAGATCAGACAGGACTTACAATGAGCAGTTCTTC. Translating it yields CATSRSDRTYNEQFF.

This clonotype was observed many times. The chain has TRBV29-1 and TRBJ2-1, with TRBD1 as a possible D gene (5 bases). Germline values: CDR1 SQVTM, CDR2 ANQGSEA. Deletions cut 8 bases from V and 0 bases from J, with 14 bases between. This CDR3 is built from 14 residues. As DNA, the CDR3 is TGCAGCCTCCAGACAGCCAGCTCCTACAATGAGCAGTTCTTC. Protein sequence: CSLQTASSYNEQFF.

This clonotype was observed a handful of times. This chain connects TRBV5-1 to TRBJ1-1, with 7 bases fitting TRBD1. CDR1 and CDR2 (germline): SGHRS, YFSETQ. The CDR3 loop spans 16 amino acids. V shed 4 bases and J 6 bases; nucleotides not matched to a gene: 15. CDR3 amino acids: CASSDAEMTGYAEAFF. CDR3 nucleotide sequence: TGCGCCAGCAGCGATGCCGAAATGACAGGGTACGCTGAAGCTTTCTTT.

This clonotype was seen repeatedly, ten times or more. The chain has TRBV12-3 or TRBV12-4 and TRBJ1-5; 7 positions agree with TRBD1. The CDR3 is 14 residues long. The J segment lost 1 base and the V segment lost 6 bases, leaving 3 bases of the junction unmatched. The CDR3 nucleotides are TGTGCCAGCAGCTCGGGACAGAGCAATCAGCCCCAGCATTTT. Encoded protein: CASSSGQSNQPQHF.

In its sample, this clonotype was seen many times. The CDR3 DNA reads TGCAGCGCCTGGTCCCCGCTGTGGGACATTCAGTACTTC. Residues: CSAWSPLWDIQYF. The chain joins TRBV29-1 to TRBJ2-4, with no clear D. V lost 7 bases to trimming and J lost 8 bases, with 18 bases between them. The V gene's germline CDR1 is SQVTM and CDR2 ANQGSEA. CDR3 length: 13 residues.

V and J are TRBV28 and TRBJ2-7, with 7 bases that match TRBD1. The V gene end was trimmed by 4 bases and the J gene end by 2 bases; junction bases not matched to a gene: 8. Germline CDR1 reads MDHEN; CDR2 reads SYDVKM. This CDR3 spans 15 amino acids. In nucleotides, the CDR3 is TGTGCCAGCAGTTCCCCGGGACAGAACCCCTACGAGCAGTACTTC. Its translation is CASSSPGQNPYEQYF.

The V call is TRBV12-3 or TRBV12-4, the J call TRBJ2-7, with D tentatively TRBD2 (7 bases). This CDR3 contains 15 residues. Deletions cut 5 bases from V and 7 bases from J, with 21 bases between. The CDR3 loop is CASSPPRGASREQYF. The CDR3 bases are TGTGCCAGCAGTCCCCCCCGGGGGGCGAGTAGGGAGCAGTACTTC.